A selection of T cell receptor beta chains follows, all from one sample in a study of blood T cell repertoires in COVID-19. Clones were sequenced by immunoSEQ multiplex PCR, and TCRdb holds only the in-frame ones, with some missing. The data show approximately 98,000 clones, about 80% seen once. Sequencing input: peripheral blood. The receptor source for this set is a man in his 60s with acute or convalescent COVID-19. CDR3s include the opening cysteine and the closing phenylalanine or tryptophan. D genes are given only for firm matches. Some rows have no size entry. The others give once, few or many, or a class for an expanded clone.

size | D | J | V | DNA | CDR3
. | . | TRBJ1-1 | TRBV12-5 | TGTGCTAGTGGTTTGGAGCGGGGATTGAACACTGAAGCTTTCTTT | CASGLERGLNTEAFF
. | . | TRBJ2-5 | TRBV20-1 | TGCAGTGCTAGCAGGCAAGAGACCCAGTACTTC | CSASRQETQYF
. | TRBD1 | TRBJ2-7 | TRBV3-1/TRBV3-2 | TGTGCCAGCAGCCAAGTTCGGACAGGGGGATCCTACGAGCAGTACTTC | CASSQVRTGGSYEQYF
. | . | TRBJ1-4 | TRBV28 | TGTGCCAGCAGTCTCCGGGTTAAAGCTAATGAAAAACTGTTTTTT | CASSLRVKANEKLFF
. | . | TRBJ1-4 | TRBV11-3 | TGTGCCAGCACGGCAGGGGACGAAAAACTGTTTTTT | CASTAGDEKLFF
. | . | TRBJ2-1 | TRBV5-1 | TGCGCCAGCGCCCCGGGGTCCTCAGGCCGGCATACAAATGAGCAGTTCTTC | CASAPGSSGRHTNEQFF
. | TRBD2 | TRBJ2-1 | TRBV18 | TGTGCCAGCTCACGGACTAGCGGGGGGACCTACAATGAGCAGTTCTTC | CASSRTSGGTYNEQFF
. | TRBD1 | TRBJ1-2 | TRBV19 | TGTGCCAGTAGTACAGACAGGGTCACTGGCTATGGCTACACCTTC | CASSTDRVTGYGYTF
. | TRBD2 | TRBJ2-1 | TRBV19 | TGTGCCAGTAGAGAAGCGGGATCCTACAATGAGCAGTTCTTC | CASREAGSYNEQFF
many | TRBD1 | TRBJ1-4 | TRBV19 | TGTGCCAGTAATTACAGGGGAAGTGAAAAACTGTTTTTT | CASNYRGSEKLFF
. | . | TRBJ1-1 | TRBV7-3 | TGTGCCAGCAGCTCGGCCAGGGGGAACACTGAAGCTTTCTTT | CASSSARGNTEAFF
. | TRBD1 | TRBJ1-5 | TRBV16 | TGTGCCAGCAGCGCGACAGGGTACGACCAGCCCCAGCATTTT | CASSATGYDQPQHF
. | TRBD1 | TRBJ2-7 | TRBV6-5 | TGTGCCAGCAGTCCGGACAGGGGAAAATTCTACGAGCAGTACTTC | CASSPDRGKFYEQYF
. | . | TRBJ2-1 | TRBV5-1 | TGCGCCAGCAGCCCGTCTGGGGGCTATGAGCAGTTCTTC | CASSPSGGYEQFF
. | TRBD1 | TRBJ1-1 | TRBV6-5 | TGTGCCACTACAGGGGTGAACACTGAAGCTTTCTTT | CATTGVNTEAFF
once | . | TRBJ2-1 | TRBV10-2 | TGCGCCAGCAGCTCGACTAGCAATGAGCAGTTCTTC | CASSSTSNEQFF
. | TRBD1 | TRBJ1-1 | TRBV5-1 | TGCGCCAGCAGACAGCGACCGGGACAGGGGGGAGTAAGCACTGAAGCTTTCTTT | CASRQRPGQGGVSTEAFF
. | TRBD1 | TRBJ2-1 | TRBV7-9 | TGTGCCAGCAGCTTAGAAAGGGGGCGTGAGCAGTTCTTC | CASSLERGREQFF
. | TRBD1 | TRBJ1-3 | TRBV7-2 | TGTGCCAGCGGACAGGGGTTAAGAAACACCATATATTTT | CASGQGLRNTIYF
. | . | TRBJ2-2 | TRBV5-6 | TGTGCCAGCAGTGACACAAAATTCACCGGGGAGCTGTTTTTT | CASSDTKFTGELFF
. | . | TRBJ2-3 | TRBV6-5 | TGTGCCGCCCCAGGGTTGCAAAGCACAGATACGCAGTATTTT | CAAPGLQSTDTQYF
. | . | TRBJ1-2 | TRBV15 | TGTGCCACCAGCAGAGATTCACAGACCTATGGCTACACCTTC | CATSRDSQTYGYTF
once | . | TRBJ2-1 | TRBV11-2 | TGTGCCAGCAGCTTAGGATGGAGCGGAAGCTACAATGAGCAGTTCTTC | CASSLGWSGSYNEQFF
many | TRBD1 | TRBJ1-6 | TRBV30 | TGTGCCTGGAGTGTAGGGACAGGGTCGGGGTCACCCCTCCACTTT | CAWSVGTGSGSPLHF
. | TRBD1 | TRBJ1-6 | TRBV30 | TGTGCCTGGAATCGATACAGGGGGCGGAATTCACCCCTCCACTTT | CAWNRYRGRNSPLHF
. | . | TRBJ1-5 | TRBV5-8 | TGTGCCAGCAGCTTGAACAGGGCTACCAATCAGCCCCAGCATTTT | CASSLNRATNQPQHF
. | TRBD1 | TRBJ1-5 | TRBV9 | TGTGCCAGCAGCGTAGGACAGGGCCCGGTACCCCAGCATTTT | CASSVGQGPVPQHF
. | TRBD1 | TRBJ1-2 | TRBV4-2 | TGTGCCAGCAGCCAAGGACAGGGGGCGAGGGGCTACACCTTC | CASSQGQGARGYTF
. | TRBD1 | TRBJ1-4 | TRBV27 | TGTGCCAGCAGTTTACGTTTAGGACAGGGCCTAAGGGTCGGAAAACTGTTTTTT | CASSLRLGQGLRVGKLFF